This record covers a single TCR beta chain. Rearranged V-D-J TRB sequences were amplified with a mixed TRB-A/B primer pool. TCRdb ran MiXCR on the multiplex PCR reads and lists one entry per CDR3 protein. The sample consists of more than 7,000 distinct CDR3 sequences, roughly 32% of them appearing once. Germline CDR1 and CDR2: MNHNS and SASEGT. The CDR3 contains 12 residues. Deletions cut 10 bases from V and 5 bases from J, with 13 bases between. This sample was included in a study of T cell repertoires in aging, cancer and after chemotherapy. Study details: Clear clonal overlap appeared across healthy donor samples taken over several months to years.

Peripheral blood genomic DNA, not sorted cells or RNA, was the template. The sequencing sample was made of blood. The clonotype was recovered from a human donor in good health. The chain has TRBV6-1 and TRBJ2-3, with a tentative D call TRBD2 (6 bases). This CDR3 reads CAMGTAGDTQYF. For the CDR3, the DNA is TGTGCCATGGGGACTGCGGGAGATACGCAGTATTTT.